This T cell receptor (beta chain) was recorded in a study of post-analysis software for immune sequencing data. Study-level background: Relapsing-remitting, secondary progressive and progressive-relapsing courses of multiple sclerosis were included.

The CDR3 has 16 amino acids. V was trimmed by 0 bases and J by 3 bases, leaving 15 bases between them. Per germline, CDR1 MGHRA and CDR2 YSYEKL. Worth noting for this clonotype: Antigen unknown.

Broader study findings: The study found TRBV5-6, TRBV5-1 and TRBV20-1 among a handful of TRBV segments more frequent in patients than controls. Same-batch preparations were strongly co-clustered by F measure. Compared with controls, patients showed significantly lower normalized Chao1 diversity.

TCR beta cDNA libraries had unique molecular identifiers. In TCRdb, the PCR reads were re-called with MiXCR into one record per CDR3 protein. The sample has approximately 400,000 distinct CDR3 sequences, about a third seen once; the top ten hold roughly an eighth. The receptor was derived from a girl aged 10-17 years with multiple sclerosis. The sample taken for sequencing was blood. The chain employs TRBV4-1 and TRBJ2-7; D gene ambiguous. The chain's CDR3 is CASSQDRALRSYEQYF. CDR3 nucleotide sequence: TGCGCCAGCAGCCAAGATCGAGCGCTAAGGAGCTACGAGCAGTACTTC.